These T cell receptor beta chains were read from a single sample in a study of OX40 agonist ivuxolimab in advanced cancers. TCRdb's copy holds only in-frame clones and misses some; the assay was immunoSEQ multiplex PCR. The sample gives 40,000 to 60,000 clones, around nine tenths of which show up once; approximately 2% is in the top ten. Sequenced here: CD4+ or CD8+ T cells sorted from blood, sampled in a trial of the OX40 agonist ivuxolimab. The source is an adult with an advanced solid tumor such as melanoma, head and neck, liver or kidney cancer. Both conserved end residues are part of each CDR3. D genes are given only for firm matches.

V: TRBV7-2; J: TRBJ2-3; D: TRBD1; CDR3: CASSRTGFADTQYF; DNA: TGTGCCAGCAGCAGGACAGGTTTCGCAGATACGCAGTATTTT
V: TRBV6-1; J: TRBJ1-1; D: .; CDR3: CASSLQGGDTEAFF; DNA: TGTGCCAGCAGCTTACAGGGCGGGGACACTGAAGCTTTCTTT
V: TRBV18; J: TRBJ2-1; D: TRBD2; CDR3: CASSPPVYDSGSLYNEQFF; DNA: TGTGCCAGCTCACCACCGGTGTACGACAGCGGGAGTTTGTACAATGAGCAGTTCTTC
V: TRBV6-4; J: TRBJ2-2; D: .; CDR3: CASSDSGNVAGELFF; DNA: TGTGCCAGCAGTGACTCGGGCAACGTGGCCGGGGAGCTGTTTTTT
V: TRBV7-9; J: TRBJ1-3; D: .; CDR3: CASSSWEGSSGNTIYF; DNA: TGTGCCAGCAGCTCCTGGGAGGGTTCCTCTGGAAACACCATATATTTT
V: TRBV11-3; J: TRBJ2-2; D: TRBD1; CDR3: CASSTQTGTGELFF; DNA: TGTGCCAGCAGCACCCAGACAGGGACCGGGGAGCTGTTTTTT
V: TRBV2; J: TRBJ2-3; D: TRBD2; CDR3: CASSEEAGGRDTQYF; DNA: TGTGCCAGCAGTGAAGAAGCGGGGGGCCGAGATACGCAGTATTTT
V: TRBV6-1; J: TRBJ2-2; D: .; CDR3: CASRSRVHTGELFF; DNA: TGTGCCAGCAGATCCAGGGTCCACACCGGGGAGCTGTTTTTT
V: TRBV28; J: TRBJ1-2; D: .; CDR3: CASSLITGQGLYGYTF; DNA: TGTGCCAGCAGCCTTATTACGGGGCAGGGTCTTTATGGCTACACCTTC
V: TRBV7-9; J: TRBJ1-2; D: .; CDR3: CASTGTGPNYGYTF; DNA: TGTGCCAGTACCGGAACAGGTCCGAACTATGGCTACACCTTC
V: TRBV5-1; J: TRBJ2-7; D: .; CDR3: CASSSSSYEQYF; DNA: TGCGCCAGCAGCTCAAGCTCCTACGAGCAGTACTTC
V: TRBV7-6; J: TRBJ1-1; D: .; CDR3: CASSLGQPNTEAFF; DNA: TGTGCCAGCAGCCTAGGACAGCCGAACACTGAAGCTTTCTTT
V: TRBV19; J: TRBJ1-5; D: .; CDR3: CASTPEGFPKQPQHF; DNA: TGTGCCAGTACCCCTGAGGGCTTCCCTAAGCAGCCCCAGCATTTT
V: TRBV7-3; J: TRBJ1-3; D: .; CDR3: CASSLTGGSGNTIYF; DNA: TGTGCCAGCAGCTTAACAGGGGGCTCTGGAAACACCATATATTTT
V: TRBV10-3; J: TRBJ2-7; D: .; CDR3: CAIRGDYEQYF; DNA: TGTGCCATCAGGGGAGACTACGAGCAGTACTTC
V: TRBV25-1; J: TRBJ1-2; D: TRBD1; CDR3: CASSAQGMAYGYTF; DNA: TGTGCCAGCAGTGCACAGGGGATGGCCTATGGCTACACCTTC
V: TRBV7-9; J: TRBJ2-5; D: .; CDR3: CASSRQGLEQTQYF; DNA: TGTGCCAGCAGCCGTCAGGGGTTGGAGCAGACCCAGTACTTC
V: TRBV18; J: TRBJ1-3; D: .; CDR3: CASSPNDGLSGNTIYF; DNA: TGTGCCAGCTCACCAAACGACGGCCTCTCTGGAAACACCATATATTTT
V: TRBV6-6; J: TRBJ1-5; D: .; CDR3: CASRRGGNQPQHF; DNA: TGTGCCAGCAGACGCGGGGGCAATCAGCCCCAGCATTTT
V: TRBV27; J: TRBJ1-2; D: .; CDR3: CASSLSGVSYGYTF; DNA: TGTGCCAGCAGTTTATCAGGGGTCAGCTATGGCTACACCTTC